The clone carrying this T cell receptor beta chain was detected only a few times. The data were obtained in a study of identical twins. Via MiXCR, TCRdb re-called the 5' RACE reads, giving one row per CDR3 protein. Here the sample spans under 800,000 distinct CDR3 sequences, about 20% being singletons. Trimming pared 0 bases from V and 3 bases from J, leaving 5 bases between. Looked up from germline, CDR1 is SGHRS and CDR2 is YFSETQ. This CDR3 has 13 amino acids. This sample was also put to use in a study of T cells expressing NK-cell markers. Per that study: Of the CD8+ T cell pool in about 6 donors, about 1.0-7.0% was accounted for by dominant NKG2C+ clonotypes. Clones of NKG2C+ T cells that had expanded were of unclear HCMV specificity.

The rearrangement uses TRBV5-1 and TRBJ2-3; the D is unclear. Sequenced material: PBMCs. The receptor was isolated from a woman aged 18-29 years in good health. CDR3 region: CASSLELTDTQYF. Written as DNA, the CDR3 is TGCGCCAGCAGCTTGGAGTTAACAGATACGCAGTATTTT.